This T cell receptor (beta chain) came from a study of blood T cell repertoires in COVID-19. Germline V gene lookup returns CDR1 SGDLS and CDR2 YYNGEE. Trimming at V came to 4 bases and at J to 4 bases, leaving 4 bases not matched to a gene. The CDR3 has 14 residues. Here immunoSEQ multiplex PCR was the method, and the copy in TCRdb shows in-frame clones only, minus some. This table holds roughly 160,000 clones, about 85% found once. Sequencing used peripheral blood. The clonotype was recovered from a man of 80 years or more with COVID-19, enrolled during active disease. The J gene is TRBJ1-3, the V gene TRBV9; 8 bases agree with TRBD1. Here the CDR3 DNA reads TGTGCCAGCAGCTCCCGGGACAGGGGAAACACCATATATTTT. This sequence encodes CASSSRDRGNTIYF.